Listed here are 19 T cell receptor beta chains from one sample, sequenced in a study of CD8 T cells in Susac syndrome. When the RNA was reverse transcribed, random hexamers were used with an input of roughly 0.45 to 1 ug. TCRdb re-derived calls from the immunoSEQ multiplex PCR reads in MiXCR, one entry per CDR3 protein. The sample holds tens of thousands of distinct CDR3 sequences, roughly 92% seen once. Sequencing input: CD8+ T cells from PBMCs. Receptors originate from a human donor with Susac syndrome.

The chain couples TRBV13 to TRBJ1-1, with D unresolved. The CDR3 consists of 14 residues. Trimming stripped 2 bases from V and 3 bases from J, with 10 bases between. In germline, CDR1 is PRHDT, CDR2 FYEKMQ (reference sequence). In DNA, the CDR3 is TGTGCCAGCAGCTTATACTCAGAGTACACTGAAGCTTTCTTT. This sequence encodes CASSLYSEYTEAFF.

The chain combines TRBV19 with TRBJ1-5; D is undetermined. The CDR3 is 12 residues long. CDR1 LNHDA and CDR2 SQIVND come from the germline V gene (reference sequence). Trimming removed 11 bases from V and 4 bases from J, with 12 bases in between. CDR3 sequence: CAVRGKNQPQHF. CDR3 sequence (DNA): TGTGCCGTCAGAGGGAAGAATCAGCCCCAGCATTTT.

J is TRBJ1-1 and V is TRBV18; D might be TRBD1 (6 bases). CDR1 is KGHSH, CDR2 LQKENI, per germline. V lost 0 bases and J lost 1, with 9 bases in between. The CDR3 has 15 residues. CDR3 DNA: TGTGCCAGCTCACCACCGGGACATCCGAACACTGAAGCTTTCTTT. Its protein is CASSPPGHPNTEAFF.

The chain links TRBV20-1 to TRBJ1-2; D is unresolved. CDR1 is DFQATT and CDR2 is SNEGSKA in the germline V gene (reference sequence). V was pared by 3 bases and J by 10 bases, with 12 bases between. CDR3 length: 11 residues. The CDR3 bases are TGCAGTGCTAGGGAATCGTGGGACTACACCTTC. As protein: CSARESWDYTF.

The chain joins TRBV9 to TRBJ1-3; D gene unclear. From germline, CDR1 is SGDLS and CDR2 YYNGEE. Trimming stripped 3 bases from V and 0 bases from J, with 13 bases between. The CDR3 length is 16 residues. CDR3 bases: TGTGCCAGCAGCGCCGATGTCAGGAGCTCTGGAAACACCATATATTTT. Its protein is CASSADVRSSGNTIYF.

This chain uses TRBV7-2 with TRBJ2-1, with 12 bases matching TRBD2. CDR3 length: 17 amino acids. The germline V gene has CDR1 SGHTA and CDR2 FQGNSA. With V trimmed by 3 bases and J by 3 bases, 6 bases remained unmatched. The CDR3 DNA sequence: TGTGCCAGCAGCTTTAGACTAGCGGGGGATTTCTACAATGAGCAGTTCTTC. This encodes CASSFRLAGDFYNEQFF.

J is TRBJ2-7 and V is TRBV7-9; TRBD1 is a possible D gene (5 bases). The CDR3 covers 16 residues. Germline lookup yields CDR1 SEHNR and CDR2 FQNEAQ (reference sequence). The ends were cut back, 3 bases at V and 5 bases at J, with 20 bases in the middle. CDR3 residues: CASSLGVGRVGDEQYF. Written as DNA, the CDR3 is TGTGCCAGCAGCTTGGGTGTTGGCAGGGTGGGCGACGAGCAGTACTTC.

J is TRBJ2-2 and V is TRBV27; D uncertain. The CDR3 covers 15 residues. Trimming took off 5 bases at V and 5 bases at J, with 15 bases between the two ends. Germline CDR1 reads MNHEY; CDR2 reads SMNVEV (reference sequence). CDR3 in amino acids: CASSPMTLATGELFF. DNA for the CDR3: TGTGCCAGCAGTCCCATGACACTTGCGACCGGGGAGCTGTTTTTT.

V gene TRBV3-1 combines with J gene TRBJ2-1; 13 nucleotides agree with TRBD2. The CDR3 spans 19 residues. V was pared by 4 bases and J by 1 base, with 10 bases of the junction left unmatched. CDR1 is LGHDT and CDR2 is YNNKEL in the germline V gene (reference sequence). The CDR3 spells CASSPGTSGTHSSYNEQFF. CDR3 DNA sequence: TGTGCCAGCAGCCCCGGGACTAGCGGGACCCACTCTTCCTACAATGAGCAGTTCTTC.

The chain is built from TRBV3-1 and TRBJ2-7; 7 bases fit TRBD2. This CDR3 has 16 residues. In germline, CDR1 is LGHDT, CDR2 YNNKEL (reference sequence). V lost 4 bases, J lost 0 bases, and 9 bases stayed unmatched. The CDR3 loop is CASSPQPAGDSYEQYF. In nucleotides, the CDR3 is TGTGCCAGCAGCCCCCAGCCGGCGGGGGACTCCTACGAGCAGTACTTC.

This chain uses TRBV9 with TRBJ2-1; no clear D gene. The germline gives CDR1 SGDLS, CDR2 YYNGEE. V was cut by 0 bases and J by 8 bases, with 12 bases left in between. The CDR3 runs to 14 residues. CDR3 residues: CASSVEGARDEQFF. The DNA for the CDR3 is TGTGCCAGCAGCGTAGAAGGTGCCCGGGATGAGCAGTTCTTC. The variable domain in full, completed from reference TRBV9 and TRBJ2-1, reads DSGVTQTPKHLITATGQRVTLRCSPRSGDLSVYWYQQSLDQGLQFLIQYYNGEERAKGNILERFSAQQFPDLHSELNLSSLELGDSALYFCASSVEGARDEQFFGPGTRLTVL.

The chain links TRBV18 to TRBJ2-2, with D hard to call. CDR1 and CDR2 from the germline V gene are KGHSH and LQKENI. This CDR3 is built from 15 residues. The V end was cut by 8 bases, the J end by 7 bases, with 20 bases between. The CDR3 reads CASLRRGPPNGELFF. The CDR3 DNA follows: TGTGCCAGCCTAAGAAGAGGCCCTCCAAACGGGGAGCTGTTTTTT.

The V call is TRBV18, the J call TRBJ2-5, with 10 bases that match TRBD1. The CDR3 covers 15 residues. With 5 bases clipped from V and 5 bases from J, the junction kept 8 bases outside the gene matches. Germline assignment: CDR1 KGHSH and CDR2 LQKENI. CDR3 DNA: TGTGCCAGCTCATCGACAGGGGGCGTAGGCGAGACCCAGTACTTC. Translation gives CASSSTGGVGETQYF.

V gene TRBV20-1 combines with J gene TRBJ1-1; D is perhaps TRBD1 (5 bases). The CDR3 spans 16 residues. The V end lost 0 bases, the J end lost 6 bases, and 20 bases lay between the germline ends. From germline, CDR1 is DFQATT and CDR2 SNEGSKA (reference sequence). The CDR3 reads CSARERQGGPYAEAFF. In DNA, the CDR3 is TGCAGTGCTAGAGAACGGCAGGGAGGCCCTTACGCTGAAGCTTTCTTT.

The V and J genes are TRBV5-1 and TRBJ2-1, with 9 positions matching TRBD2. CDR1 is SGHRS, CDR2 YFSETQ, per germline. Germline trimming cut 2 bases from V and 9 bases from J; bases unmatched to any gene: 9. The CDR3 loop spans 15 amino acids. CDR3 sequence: CASSLAGGRHGEQFF. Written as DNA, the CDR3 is TGCGCCAGCAGCTTAGCGGGGGGACGCCATGGTGAGCAGTTCTTC.

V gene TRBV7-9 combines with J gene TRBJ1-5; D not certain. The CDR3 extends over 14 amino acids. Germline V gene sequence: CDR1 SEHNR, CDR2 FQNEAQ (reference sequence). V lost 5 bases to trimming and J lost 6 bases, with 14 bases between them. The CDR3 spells CASSVGLSFQPQHF. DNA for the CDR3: TGTGCCAGCAGCGTCGGACTGAGTTTTCAGCCCCAGCATTTT. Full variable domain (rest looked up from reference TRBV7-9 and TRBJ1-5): DTGVSQNPRHKITKRGQNVTFRCDPISEHNRLYWYRQTLGQGPEFLTYFQNEAQLEKSRLLSDRFSAERPKGSFSTLEIQRTEQGDSAMYLCASSVGLSFQPQHFGDGTRLSIL.

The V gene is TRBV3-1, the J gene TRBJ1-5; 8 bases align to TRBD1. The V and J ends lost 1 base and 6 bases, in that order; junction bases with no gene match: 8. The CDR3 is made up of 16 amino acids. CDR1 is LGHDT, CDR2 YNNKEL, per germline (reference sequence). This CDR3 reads CASSQVPGGAGQPQHF. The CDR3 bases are TGTGCCAGCAGCCAAGTCCCAGGGGGCGCGGGTCAGCCCCAGCATTTT.

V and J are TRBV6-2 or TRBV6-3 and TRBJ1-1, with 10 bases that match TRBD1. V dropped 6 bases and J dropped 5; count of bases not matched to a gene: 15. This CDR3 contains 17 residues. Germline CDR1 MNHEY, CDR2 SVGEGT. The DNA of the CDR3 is TGTGCCAGCAGACACCACGGGACAGGGGAGGGTCGGACTGAAGCTTTCTTT. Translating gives CASRHHGTGEGRTEAFF.

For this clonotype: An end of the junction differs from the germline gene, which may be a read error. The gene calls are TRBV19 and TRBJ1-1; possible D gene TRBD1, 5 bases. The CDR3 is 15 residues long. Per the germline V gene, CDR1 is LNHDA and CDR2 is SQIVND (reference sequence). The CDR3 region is CASNIYPGRSSEAFF. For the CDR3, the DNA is TGTGCCAGTAATATATATCCAGGGCGTTCGAGTGAAGCTTTCTTT. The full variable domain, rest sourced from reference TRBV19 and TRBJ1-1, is DGGITQSPKYLFRKEGQNVTLSCEQNLNHDAMYWYRQDPGQGLRLIYYSQIVNDFQKGDIAEGYSVSREKKESFPLTVTSAQKNPTAFYLCASNIYPGRSSEAFFGQGTRLTVV.